This T cell receptor beta chain was captured in a study of T cells in Graves' hyperthyroidism and ophthalmopathy. J gave up 5 bases and V 5 bases, and 13 bases lay outside the gene matches. CDR1 and CDR2 from the germline V gene are SEHNR and FQNEAQ (reference sequence). This CDR3 comprises 16 residues. The source material, RNA transcripts, was used to amplify TCR beta CDR3 regions. HTBI primers were used for first-round RT-PCR of the TCR CDR3. TCRdb ran MiXCR on the multiplex PCR reads and lists one entry per CDR3 protein. This sample carries approximately 870,000 distinct CDR3 sequences, 38% of them seen once, and the ten largest clones take 7.5% to 9.5%.

Sequencing was carried out using blood. This TCR was sampled from a man between 18 and 35 years old with Graves' hyperthyroidism. This sequence joins TRBV7-9 and TRBJ2-7, with 9 bases identical to TRBD1. The CDR3: CASSHPQGALYHEQYF. In DNA form, the CDR3 reads TGTGCCAGCAGCCACCCACAGGGGGCATTATACCACGAGCAGTACTTC.